The 2 T cell receptor beta chains listed next were all sequenced from one sample in a study of cytomegalovirus exposure and HLA in healthy donors. PCR involved 60 Vbeta and 13 Jbeta primers. Measured with immunoSEQ multiplex PCR; TCRdb has only the in-frame clones, and not every one. The repertoire holds about 150,000 clones, with around 75% as singletons. The specimen was PBMCs. These TCRs come from a woman aged 40-49 years in good health and CMV-seronegative.

This chain connects TRBV7-9 to TRBJ1-5, with 7 positions matching TRBD1. Germline lookup yields CDR1 SEHNR and CDR2 FQNEAQ (reference sequence). The CDR3 extends over 16 amino acids. The J segment lost 5 bases and the V segment lost 7 bases, leaving 14 bases of the junction unmatched. The CDR3 sequence is CASIIGGGRRDQPQHF. The CDR3 nucleotides are TGTGCCAGCATCATAGGGGGCGGACGGAGGGATCAGCCCCAGCATTTT.

This clone was seen only a few times. The junction does not match germline at one end; this may be a read error. The chain recombines TRBV4-1 with TRBJ1-1; no definite D call. Germline V lookup: CDR1 MGHRA, CDR2 YSYEKL. This CDR3 region has 14 residues. The DNA of the CDR3 is TGTGCCAGCCGGAGCGCCAAAATGAACACTGAAGCTTTCTTT. Protein: CASRSAKMNTEAFF.